Shown below are 21 T cell receptor beta chains from a single sample sequenced in a study of chemoradiotherapy in HPV16-positive cancers. TCRdb's table, derived via immunoSEQ multiplex PCR, lists solely in-frame clones and lacks some. This table has more than 9,500 clones, more than 70% appearing once. This specimen was acquired from a patient who underwent chemoradiotherapy. All receptors derive from a human donor with HPV-associated anogenital cancer.

The V gene is TRBV5-4, the J gene TRBJ2-1, with D maybe TRBD1 (6 bases). Germline CDR1 and CDR2: SGHNT and YYREEE (reference sequence). This CDR3 has 13 residues. Trimming removed 5 bases from V and 7 bases from J, with 13 bases in between. CDR3 sequence reads: CASSHRDKNEQFF. The CDR3 DNA is TGTGCCAGCAGTCACAGGGATAAAAATGAGCAGTTCTTC.

This clone was seen a single time. The chain combines TRBV25-1 with TRBJ1-1; the D is unclear. The ends were cut back, 5 bases at V and 1 base at J, with 11 bases in the middle. The CDR3 has 14 residues. The germline gives CDR1 MGHDK, CDR2 SYGVNS. The CDR3 loop reads CASSRPPGNTEAFF. The CDR3 DNA is TGTGCCAGCAGTAGGCCCCCAGGGAACACTGAAGCTTTCTTT.

This chain uses TRBV4-2 with TRBJ2-2, with 8 bases identical to TRBD2. V trimming: 8 bases; J trimming: 0 bases; junction bases outside the gene matches: 8. The CDR3 runs 16 residues. The V gene's germline CDR1 is LGHNA and CDR2 YNFKEQ. CDR3 nucleotides: TGTGCCAGCTCCCGGGGGGGCGGGGCGAACACCGGGGAGCTGTTTTTT. This encodes CASSRGGGANTGELFF.

This clone was detected only once. The chain uses TRBV15 and TRBJ2-7, with TRBD2 as a possible D gene (6 bases). The CDR3 extends over 15 amino acids. V was trimmed by 0 bases and J by 4 bases, leaving 13 bases between them. The germline CDR1 and CDR2 sequences are LNHNV and YYDKDF (reference sequence). In nucleotides, the CDR3 is TGTGCCACCAGCAGAGAAGCGGGCGGGGAATACGAGCAGTACTTC. Residues: CATSREAGGEYEQYF.

The chain links TRBV5-1 to TRBJ2-1, with 7 nucleotides matching TRBD1. Germline lookup yields CDR1 SGHRS and CDR2 YFSETQ. The CDR3 is made up of 15 amino acids. V shed 0 bases and J 4 bases; nucleotides not matched to a gene: 4. In DNA, the CDR3 is TGCGCCAGCAGCTTGGACGGGACAGTATACAATGAGCAGTTCTTC. Amino acid sequence: CASSLDGTVYNEQFF.

Within the sample, this clone is medium-sized. V usage is TRBV7-8 and J usage is TRBJ2-2; the D gene is possibly TRBD1 (6 bases). CDR1 SGHVS and CDR2 FQNEAQ come from the germline V gene. The CDR3 contains 15 residues. V was clipped by 3 bases and J by 4 bases, with 12 bases between them. The CDR3 DNA reads TGTGCCAGCAGCTTGACCACAGGGTCCACCGGGGAGCTGTTTTTT. This codes for CASSLTTGSTGELFF.

The chain is built from TRBV11-3 and TRBJ2-5; D possibly uses TRBD1 or TRBD2 (5 bases each). The CDR3 covers 14 residues. Germline V gives CDR1 SGHNT, CDR2 YENEEA. V lost 4 bases, J lost 1 base, and 10 bases lay in between. As DNA, the CDR3 is TGTGCCAGCAGCTATGGGACCGCCCAAGAGACCCAGTACTTC. Its translation is CASSYGTAQETQYF.

The CDR3 DNA follows: TGTGCCAGTAGTCCCGGACTAGCGGGGGCGCAAGAGACCCAGTACTTC. Its protein product is CASSPGLAGAQETQYF. The chain is built from TRBV19 and TRBJ2-5; 13 bases line up with TRBD2. Germline V gene lookup returns CDR1 LNHDA and CDR2 SQIVND (reference sequence). This CDR3 has 16 amino acids. With 5 bases clipped from V and 2 bases from J, the junction kept 5 bases outside the gene matches.

This CDR3 reads CASSSFPRGGLYNEQFF. In DNA, the CDR3 is TGTGCCAGCAGCTCGTTCCCCAGGGGCGGCCTTTACAATGAGCAGTTCTTC. The chain is built from TRBV7-2 and TRBJ2-1; weak D call: TRBD1 (6 bases). Germline values: CDR1 SGHTA, CDR2 FQGNSA. V was cut by 4 bases and J by 4 bases, with 20 bases left in between. The CDR3 runs to 17 residues.

This chain connects TRBV18 to TRBJ1-3; no reliable D call. There are 11 residues in the CDR3. The germline V and J ends were trimmed by 6 bases and 4 bases, with 4 bases remaining between them. Germline V gives CDR1 KGHSH, CDR2 LQKENI. CDR3 loop: CASSSGNTIYF. CDR3 DNA: TGTGCCAGCTCTTCCGGAAACACCATATATTTT. The full variable domain, with the rest looked up from reference TRBV18 and TRBJ1-3, is NAGVMQNPRHLVRRRGQEARLRCSPMKGHSHVYWYRQLPEEGLKFMVYLQKENIIDESGMPKERFSAEFPKEGPSILRIQQVVRGDSAAYFCASSSGNTIYFGEGSWLTVV.

This clone appeared a few times. The chain combines TRBV7-6 with TRBJ2-7; D is ambiguous. Per the germline V gene, CDR1 is SGHVS and CDR2 is FNYEAQ. Trimming took 2 bases from V and 0 from J, leaving 14 bases between them. There are 16 residues in the CDR3. As DNA, the CDR3 is TGTGCCAGCAGCTTATCTCGCGAGGAACGCTCCTACGAGCAGTACTTC. Its protein product is CASSLSREERSYEQYF.

V and J are TRBV6-5 and TRBJ1-2; 7 bases line up with TRBD1. CDR1 MNHEY and CDR2 SVGAGI come from the germline V gene. J lost 1 base, V lost 7 bases, and 6 bases had no gene match. CDR3 size: 14 residues. The CDR3 sequence: CASTQGQINYGYTF. The CDR3 nucleotides are TGTGCCAGCACCCAGGGACAGATTAACTATGGCTACACCTTC.

The chain combines TRBV5-1 with TRBJ2-7, with a tentative D call TRBD1 (5 bases). V lost 3 bases to trimming and J lost 1 base, with 8 bases between them. Germline CDR1 and CDR2: SGHRS and YFSETQ. The CDR3 sequence is 13 residues long. The CDR3 loop reads CASSSDTSYEQYF. The CDR3 nucleotides read TGCGCCAGCAGCTCGGACACGTCCTACGAGCAGTACTTC.

The chain joins TRBV19 to TRBJ2-7, with D tentatively TRBD1 or TRBD2 (5 bases each). Germline assignment: CDR1 LNHDA and CDR2 SQIVND (reference sequence). The CDR3 runs 14 residues. Trimming removed 2 bases from V and 3 bases from J, with 11 bases in between. CDR3 sequence (DNA): TGTGCCAGTAGTATATATCGGGGCGACTACGAGCAGTACTTC. This gives the protein CASSIYRGDYEQYF.

The chain recombines TRBV5-1 with TRBJ2-7; no firm D call. The V and J ends lost 4 bases and 1 base respectively, with 9 bases between them. This CDR3 contains 13 residues. CDR1 SGHRS and CDR2 YFSETQ come from the germline V gene. CDR3 in amino acids: CASSPGRSYEQYF. CDR3 bases: TGCGCCAGCAGCCCGGGCAGATCCTACGAGCAGTACTTC.

The V call is TRBV2, the J call TRBJ2-1; maybe TRBD1 (5 bases). The V gene lost 7 bases and the J gene lost 4 bases, with 14 bases spanning the gap. From germline, CDR1 is SNHLY and CDR2 FYNNEI. The CDR3 loop spans 14 amino acids. The CDR3 coding sequence is TGTGCCAGCACCATGGACACTGTATACAATGAGCAGTTCTTC. It encodes CASTMDTVYNEQFF.

The CDR3 sequence: CATSPDSLVSGANVLTF. The CDR3 DNA sequence: TGTGCCACCAGCCCGGACAGCCTTGTCTCTGGGGCCAACGTCCTGACTTTC. The rearrangement uses TRBV15 and TRBJ2-6, with TRBD1 as a possible D gene (6 bases). The V and J ends lost 5 bases and 0 bases respectively, with 14 bases between them. The CDR3 totals 17 residues. Germline lookup yields CDR1 LNHNV and CDR2 YYDKDF (reference sequence).

The rearrangement joins TRBV19 to TRBJ1-6; D is unclear. Germline assignment: CDR1 LNHDA and CDR2 SQIVND (reference sequence). The CDR3 covers 17 residues. V lost 1 base and J lost 7, with 17 bases in between. The CDR3 here is CASSIGRYDRSNSPLHF. The DNA of the CDR3 is TGTGCCAGTAGTATAGGCCGTTACGATAGGTCCAATTCACCCCTCCACTTT.

The CDR3 region is CASSIFQGSDGYTF. The CDR3 DNA is TGCGCCAGCAGCATATTCCAGGGTAGCGATGGCTACACCTTC. V is TRBV5-1 and J is TRBJ1-2, with D possibly matching TRBD1 (5 bases). The CDR3 runs 14 residues. V lost 4 bases and J 6 bases, leaving 16 bases between the germline ends. CDR1 SGHRS and CDR2 YFSETQ come from the germline V gene.

This clone was counted only a few times. The chain couples TRBV6-1 to TRBJ2-7; a weak D match, TRBD2 (5 bases). The CDR3 has 16 amino acids. V lost 2 bases to trimming and J lost 1 base, with 15 bases between them. Germline V gene lookup returns CDR1 MNHNS and CDR2 SASEGT. CDR3 loop: CASSESEGTGSYEQYF. DNA of the CDR3: TGTGCCAGCAGTGAATCCGAGGGAACGGGTTCCTACGAGCAGTACTTC.

J is TRBJ2-5 and V is TRBV5-1, with 7 positions matching TRBD2. The assigned J gene may be wrong: the sequence end matches TRBJ2-7 better. The V gene's germline CDR1 is SGHRS and CDR2 YFSETQ. The CDR3 runs 14 residues. CDR3 amino acids: CASSLRGEKNEQYF. The CDR3 nucleotides read TGCGCCAGCAGCTTGCGGGGGGAAAAAAACGAGCAGTACTTC.